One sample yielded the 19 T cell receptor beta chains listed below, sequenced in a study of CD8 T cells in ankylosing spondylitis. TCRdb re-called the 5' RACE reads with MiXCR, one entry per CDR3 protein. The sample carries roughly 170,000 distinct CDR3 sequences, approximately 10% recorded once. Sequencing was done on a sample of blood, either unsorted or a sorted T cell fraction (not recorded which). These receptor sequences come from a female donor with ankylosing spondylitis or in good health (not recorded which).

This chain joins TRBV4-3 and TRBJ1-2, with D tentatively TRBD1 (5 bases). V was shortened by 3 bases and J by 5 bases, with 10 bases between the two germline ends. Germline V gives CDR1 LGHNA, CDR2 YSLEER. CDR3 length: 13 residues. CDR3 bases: TGCGCCAGCAGCCAGGCACGGGGGTATGGCTACACCTTC. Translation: CASSQARGYGYTF.

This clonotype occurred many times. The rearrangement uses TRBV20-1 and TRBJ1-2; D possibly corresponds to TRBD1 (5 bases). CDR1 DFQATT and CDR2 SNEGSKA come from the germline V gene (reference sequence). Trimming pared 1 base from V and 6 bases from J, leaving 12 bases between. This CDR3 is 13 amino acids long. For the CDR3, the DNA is TGCAGTGCTAGAGTTGGAGGAGGGGATGGCTACACCTTC. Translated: CSARVGGGDGYTF.

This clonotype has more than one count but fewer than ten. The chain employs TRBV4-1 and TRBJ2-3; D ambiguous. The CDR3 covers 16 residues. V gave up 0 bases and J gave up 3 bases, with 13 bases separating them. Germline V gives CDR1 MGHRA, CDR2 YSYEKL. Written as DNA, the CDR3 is TGCGCCAGCAGCCAAGAGCCAGCGAGGAGAACAGATACGCAGTATTTT. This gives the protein CASSQEPARRTDTQYF.

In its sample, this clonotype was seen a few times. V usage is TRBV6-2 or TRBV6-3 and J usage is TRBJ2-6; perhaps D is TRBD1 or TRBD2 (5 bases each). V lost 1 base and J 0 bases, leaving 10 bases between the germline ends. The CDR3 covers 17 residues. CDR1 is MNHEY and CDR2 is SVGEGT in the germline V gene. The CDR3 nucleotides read TGTGCCAGCAGTTACTGGGGGAAAAGCTCTGGGGCCAACGTCCTGACTTTC. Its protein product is CASSYWGKSSGANVLTF.

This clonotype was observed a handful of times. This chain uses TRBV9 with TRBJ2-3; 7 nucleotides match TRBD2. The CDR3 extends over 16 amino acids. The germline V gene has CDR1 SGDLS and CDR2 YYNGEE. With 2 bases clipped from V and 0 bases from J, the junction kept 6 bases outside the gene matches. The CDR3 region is CASSVFAGESTDTQYF. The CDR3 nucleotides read TGTGCCAGCAGCGTTTTTGCGGGAGAGAGCACAGATACGCAGTATTTT.

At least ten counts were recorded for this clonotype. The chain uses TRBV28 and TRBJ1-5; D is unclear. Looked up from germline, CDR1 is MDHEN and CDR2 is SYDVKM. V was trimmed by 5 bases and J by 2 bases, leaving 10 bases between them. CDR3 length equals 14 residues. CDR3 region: CASSPVDGNQPQHF. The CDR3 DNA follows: TGTGCCAGCAGTCCAGTGGATGGCAATCAGCCCCAGCATTTT. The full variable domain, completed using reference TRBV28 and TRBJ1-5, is DVKVTQSSRYLVKRTGEKVFLECVQDMDHENMFWYRQDPGLGLRLIYFSYDVKMKEKGDIPEGYSVSREKKERFSLILESASTNQTSMYLCASSPVDGNQPQHFGDGTRLSIL.

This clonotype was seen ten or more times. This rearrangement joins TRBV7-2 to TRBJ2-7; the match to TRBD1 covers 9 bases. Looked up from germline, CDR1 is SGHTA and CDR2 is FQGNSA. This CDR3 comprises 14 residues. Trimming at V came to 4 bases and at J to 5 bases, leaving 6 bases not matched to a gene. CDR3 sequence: CASSSLGTGNEQYF. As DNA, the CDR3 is TGTGCCAGCAGCTCCCTGGGGACAGGGAACGAGCAGTACTTC.

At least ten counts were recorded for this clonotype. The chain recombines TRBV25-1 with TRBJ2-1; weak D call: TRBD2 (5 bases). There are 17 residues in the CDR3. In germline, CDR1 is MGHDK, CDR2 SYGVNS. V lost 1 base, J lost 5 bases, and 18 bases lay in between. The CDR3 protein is CASSEFFSGKTDNEQFF. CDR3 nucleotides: TGTGCCAGCAGTGAATTTTTCTCGGGGAAGACCGACAATGAGCAGTTCTTC.

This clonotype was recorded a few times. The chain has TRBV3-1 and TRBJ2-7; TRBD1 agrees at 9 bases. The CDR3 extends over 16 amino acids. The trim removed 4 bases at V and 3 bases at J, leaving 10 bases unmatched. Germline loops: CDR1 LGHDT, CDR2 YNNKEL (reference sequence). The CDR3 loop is CASSRLSQGADYEQYF. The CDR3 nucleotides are TGTGCCAGCAGCCGCCTGTCACAGGGGGCGGACTACGAGCAGTACTTC.

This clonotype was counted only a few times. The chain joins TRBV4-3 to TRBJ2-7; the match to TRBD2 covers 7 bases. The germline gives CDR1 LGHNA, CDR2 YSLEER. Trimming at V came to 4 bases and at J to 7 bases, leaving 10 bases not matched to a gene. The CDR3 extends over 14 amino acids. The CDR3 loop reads CASSPRTSLGEQYF. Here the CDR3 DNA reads TGCGCCAGCAGCCCCAGGACTAGTTTAGGAGAGCAGTACTTC.

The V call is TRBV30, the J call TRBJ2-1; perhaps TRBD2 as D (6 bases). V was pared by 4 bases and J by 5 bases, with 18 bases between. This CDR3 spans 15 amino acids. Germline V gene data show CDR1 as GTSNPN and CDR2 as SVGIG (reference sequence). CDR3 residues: CAWNPGGWGDNEQFF. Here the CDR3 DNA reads TGTGCCTGGAACCCTGGCGGATGGGGGGACAATGAGCAGTTCTTC.

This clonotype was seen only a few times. CDR3 nucleotide sequence: TGTGCCAGCAGTCGACTAGCGGGGACGACAGATACGCAGTATTTT. It yields the protein CASSRLAGTTDTQYF. The chain uses TRBV7-8 and TRBJ2-3; TRBD2 matches 11 bases. Germline V gene sequence: CDR1 SGHVS, CDR2 FQNEAQ. V dropped 6 bases and J dropped 3; count of bases not matched to a gene: 5. The CDR3 loop spans 15 amino acids.

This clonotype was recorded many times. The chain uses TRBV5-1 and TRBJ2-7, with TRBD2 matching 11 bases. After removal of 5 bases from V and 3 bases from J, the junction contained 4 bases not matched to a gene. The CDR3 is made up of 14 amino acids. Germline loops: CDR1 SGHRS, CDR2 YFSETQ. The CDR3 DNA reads TGCGCCAGCAGTCACACTAGCGGGGGCTACGAGCAGTACTTC. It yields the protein CASSHTSGGYEQYF.

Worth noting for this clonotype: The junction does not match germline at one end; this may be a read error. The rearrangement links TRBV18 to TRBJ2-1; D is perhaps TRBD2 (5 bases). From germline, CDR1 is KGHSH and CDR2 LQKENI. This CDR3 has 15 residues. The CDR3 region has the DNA TGTGCCAGCCCACCCAACCGAGGGTACTACAATGAGCAGTTCTTC. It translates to CASPPNRGYYNEQFF.

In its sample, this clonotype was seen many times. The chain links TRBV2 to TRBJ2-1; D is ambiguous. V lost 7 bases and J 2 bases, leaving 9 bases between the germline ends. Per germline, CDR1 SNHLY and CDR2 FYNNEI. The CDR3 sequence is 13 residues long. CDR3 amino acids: CASNKLTYNEQFF. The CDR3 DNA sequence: TGTGCCAGCAATAAACTAACCTACAATGAGCAGTTCTTC.

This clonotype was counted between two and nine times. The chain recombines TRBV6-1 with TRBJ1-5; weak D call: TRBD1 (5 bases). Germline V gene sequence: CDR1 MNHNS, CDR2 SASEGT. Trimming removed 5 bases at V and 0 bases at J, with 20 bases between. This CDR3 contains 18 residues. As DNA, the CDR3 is TGTGCCAGCAGTCCGACTGGGGCCGAACCCAATAGCAATCAGCCCCAGCATTTT. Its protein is CASSPTGAEPNSNQPQHF.

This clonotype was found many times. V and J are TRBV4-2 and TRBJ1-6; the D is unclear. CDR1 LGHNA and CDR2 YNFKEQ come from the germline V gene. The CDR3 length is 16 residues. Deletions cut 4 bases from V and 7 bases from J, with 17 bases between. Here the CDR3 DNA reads TGTGCCAGCAGCCCCGCCATCAGCGTGTTGAATTCACCCCTCCACTTT. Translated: CASSPAISVLNSPLHF.

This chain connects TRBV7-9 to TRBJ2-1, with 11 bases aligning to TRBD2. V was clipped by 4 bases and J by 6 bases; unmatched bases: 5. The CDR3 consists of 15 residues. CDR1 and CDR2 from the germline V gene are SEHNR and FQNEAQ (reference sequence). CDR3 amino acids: CASSSTSGNLNEQFF. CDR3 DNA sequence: TGTGCCAGCAGCTCGACTAGCGGGAATCTCAATGAGCAGTTCTTC.

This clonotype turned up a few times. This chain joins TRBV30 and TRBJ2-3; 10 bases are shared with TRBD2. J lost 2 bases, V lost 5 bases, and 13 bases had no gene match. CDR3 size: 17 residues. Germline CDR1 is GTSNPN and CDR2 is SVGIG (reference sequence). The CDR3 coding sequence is TGTGCCTGGGGCGAGGGGGGACTAGCGCCTTCCACAGATACGCAGTATTTT. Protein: CAWGEGGLAPSTDTQYF.